A single sample gave rise to the 30 T cell receptor beta chains below, sequenced in a study of breast tumors, draining lymph nodes, adjacent tissues. TCRdb independently ran MiXCR on the multiplex PCR reads; one entry per CDR3 protein. The data show roughly 11,000 distinct CDR3 sequences, roughly 40% seen once. The sequencing sample was made of breast tumor tissue. All receptors derive from a female donor with breast cancer. Some clones in this sample may be carry-over from other donors' samples.

There are many counts of this clonotype. The V and J genes are TRBV3-1 and TRBJ2-7; 10 positions match TRBD2. J lost 2 bases, V lost 6 bases, and 19 bases had no gene match. The CDR3 runs to 19 residues. CDR1 LGHDT and CDR2 YNNKEL come from the germline V gene (reference sequence). This CDR3 reads CASSRTRTSGNIRAYEQYF. CDR3 sequence (DNA): TGTGCCAGCAGTCGAACCCGGACTAGCGGAAATATTCGAGCCTACGAGCAGTACTTC.

The chain employs TRBV2 and TRBJ2-6; D remains ambiguous. V gave up 7 bases and J gave up 0 bases, with 4 bases separating them. The CDR3 loop spans 13 amino acids. Per the germline V gene, CDR1 is SNHLY and CDR2 is FYNNEI. This CDR3 is CASIFSGANVLTF. The CDR3 bases are TGTGCCAGCATTTTCTCTGGGGCCAACGTCCTGACTTTC. The variable domain in full, with the rest retrieved from reference TRBV2 and TRBJ2-6, is EPEVTQTPSHQVTQMGQEVILRCVPISNHLYFYWYRQILGQKVEFLVSFYNNEISEKSEIFDDQFSVERPDGSNFTLKIRSTKLEDSAMYFCASIFSGANVLTFGAGSRLTVL.

CDR3 nucleotides: TGCGCCAGCAGCACCGGGAGGGCTAGTGGCTACGAGCAGTACTTC. Protein product: CASSTGRASGYEQYF. The rearrangement joins TRBV10-1 to TRBJ2-7; 8 bases align to TRBD2. Germline lookup yields CDR1 WNHNN and CDR2 SYGVQD (reference sequence). V lost 6 bases, J lost 3 bases, and 10 bases stayed unmatched. CDR3 length: 15 residues.

The V call is TRBV28, the J call TRBJ2-7; D might be TRBD1 (6 bases). Germline loops: CDR1 MDHEN, CDR2 SYDVKM. Between the trimmed V and J ends, which lost 7 bases and 5 bases, there was a span of 15 bases. This CDR3 spans 13 amino acids. The CDR3 here is CASKEDSRNEQYF. CDR3 bases: TGTGCCAGCAAGGAGGACAGTCGCAACGAGCAGTACTTC.

This clonotype has a count of ten or more. J is TRBJ1-2 and V is TRBV20-1; no reliable D call. The CDR3 extends over 14 amino acids. The germline V gene encodes CDR1 DFQATT and CDR2 SNEGSKA (reference sequence). V lost 3 bases, J lost 2 bases, and 13 bases lay in between. CDR3: CSASEGLDNYGYTF. In DNA form, the CDR3 reads TGCAGTGCTAGCGAGGGATTGGACAACTATGGCTACACCTTC.

This sequence joins TRBV9 and TRBJ2-1; 7 nucleotides match TRBD2. Germline V gene lookup returns CDR1 SGDLS and CDR2 YYNGEE. V was pared by 0 bases and J by 4 bases, with 4 bases of the junction left unmatched. This CDR3 spans 15 amino acids. CDR3 DNA sequence: TGTGCCAGCAGCGTAGTGGGACTAACGTACAATGAGCAGTTCTTC. This encodes CASSVVGLTYNEQFF.

V usage is TRBV2 and J usage is TRBJ2-3; 9 bases map to TRBD2. The CDR3 is made up of 16 amino acids. Germline CDR1 is SNHLY and CDR2 is FYNNEI. V trimming: 7 bases; J trimming: 9 bases; junction bases outside the gene matches: 17. The CDR3 DNA is TGTGCCAGCATTACCAGGGGCGGGGGGGGTCAGGTAACGCAGTATTTT. It encodes CASITRGGGGQVTQYF.

In its sample, this clonotype was seen many times. The chain links TRBV20-1 to TRBJ2-1; D not resolved. Germline assignment: CDR1 DFQATT and CDR2 SNEGSKA (reference sequence). V was clipped by 4 bases and J by 9 bases, with 10 bases between them. The CDR3 consists of 11 residues. DNA for the CDR3: TGCAGTGCTATCTACTACGGTGAGCAGTTCTTC. Translated: CSAIYYGEQFF.

This clonotype has a count of ten or more. V usage is TRBV7-9 and J usage is TRBJ1-4; TRBD1 might be the D (5 bases). The CDR3 length is 14 residues. Germline values: CDR1 SEHNR, CDR2 FQNEAQ (reference sequence). Trimming stripped 2 bases from V and 5 bases from J, with 9 bases between. Here the CDR3 reads CASSLLGDNEKLFF. The CDR3 nucleotides read TGTGCCAGCAGCTTATTGGGGGACAATGAAAAACTGTTTTTT.

This clonotype was counted a single time. The rearrangement joins TRBV12-3 or TRBV12-4 to TRBJ2-1; 7 nucleotides align to TRBD2. This CDR3 has 16 residues. The ends lost 5 bases at V and 6 bases at J; junction bases unmatched: 13. The CDR3 coding sequence is TGTGCCAGCAGTCAAGGACTGGCGGGAGAGATCAATGAGCAGTTCTTC. Its translation: CASSQGLAGEINEQFF.

This clonotype was observed at least ten times. The chain combines TRBV20-1 with TRBJ2-1; 11 nucleotides line up with TRBD2. V lost 6 bases, J lost 3 bases, and 7 bases stayed unmatched. Germline V CDR1 and CDR2: DFQATT, SNEGSKA (reference sequence). The length of the CDR3 is 15 residues. CDR3 bases: TGCAGTGCGCGGACTAGCGGGCGGCTCTACAATGAGCAGTTCTTC. This sequence encodes CSARTSGRLYNEQFF.

The chain joins TRBV27 to TRBJ2-3; 8 bases are shared with TRBD2. CDR1 is MNHEY, CDR2 SMNVEV, per germline (reference sequence). With V trimmed by 3 bases and J by 2 bases, 7 bases remained unmatched. The CDR3 is 16 residues long. The chain's CDR3 is CASSFPGGGLTDTQYF. CDR3 DNA sequence: TGTGCCAGCAGTTTTCCAGGCGGGGGGCTCACAGATACGCAGTATTTT.

V is TRBV29-1 and J is TRBJ2-7, with a tentative D call TRBD1 (5 bases). Germline V lookup: CDR1 SQVTM, CDR2 ANQGSEA. V was shortened by 3 bases and J by 5 bases, with 20 bases between the two germline ends. The CDR3 contains 15 residues. This CDR3 is CSVDISGMGIDEQYF. The CDR3 DNA reads as TGCAGCGTTGATATATCAGGGATGGGCATCGACGAGCAGTACTTC.

This clonotype was counted ten times or more. The gene calls are TRBV6-1 and TRBJ1-5; maybe TRBD1 (6 bases). The V end was cut by 6 bases, the J end by 3 bases, with 15 bases between. In germline, CDR1 is MNHNS, CDR2 SASEGT. This CDR3 contains 15 residues. The CDR3 here is CASRRGRVVNQPQHF. The CDR3 nucleotides are TGTGCCAGCAGGAGGGGGAGGGTCGTCAATCAGCCCCAGCATTTT.

This clonotype was seen repeatedly, ten times or more. J is TRBJ2-2 and V is TRBV6-5; TRBD1 might be the D (6 bases). With 4 bases removed from V and 0 bases from J, the gap between germline ends came to 12 bases. Germline CDR1 is MNHEY and CDR2 is SVGAGI. There are 16 residues in the CDR3. The CDR3 here is CASSSGGQANTGELFF. The CDR3 region has the DNA TGTGCCAGCAGTTCTGGGGGACAAGCGAACACCGGGGAGCTGTTTTTT.

The sample holds a few counts of this clonotype. The V call is TRBV6-2 or TRBV6-3, the J call TRBJ1-1; D uncertain. Per the germline V gene, CDR1 is MNHEY and CDR2 is SVGEGT. V was cut by 2 bases and J by 1 base, with 5 bases left in between. The CDR3 has 13 residues. As DNA, the CDR3 is TGTGCCAGCAGTTACGGCCCGAACACTGAAGCTTTCTTT. This translates into CASSYGPNTEAFF.

This clonotype was observed many times. This CDR3 reads CASSELGGADEQFF. The CDR3 DNA reads TGTGCCAGCAGTGAATTGGGAGGGGCCGATGAGCAGTTCTTC. This chain links TRBV2 with TRBJ2-1; TRBD2 matches at 7 bases. Germline V gene data show CDR1 as SNHLY and CDR2 as FYNNEI. V trimming: 2 bases; J trimming: 8 bases; junction bases outside the gene matches: 6. There are 14 residues in the CDR3.

This chain uses TRBV30 with TRBJ1-2, with D possibly TRBD1 on 5 matching bases. The CDR3 extends over 12 amino acids. V gave up 1 base and J gave up 8 bases, with 11 bases separating them. Germline V CDR1 and CDR2: GTSNPN, SVGIG (reference sequence). The CDR3 loop is CAWSGGIGGYTF. Here the CDR3 DNA reads TGTGCCTGGAGTGGGGGGATTGGCGGCTACACCTTC. Using reference TRBV30 and TRBJ1-2 for the parts outside the CDR3, the full variable domain is SQTIHQWPATLVQPVGSPLSLECTVEGTSNPNLYWYRQAAGRGLQLLFYSVGIGQISSEVPQNLSASRPQDRQFILSSKKLLLSDSGFYLCAWSGGIGGYTFGSGTRLTVV.

This clonotype was seen ten or more times. V gene TRBV10-3 combines with J gene TRBJ2-1; TRBD1 matches 11 bases. The junction had 16 bases not matched to a gene; V was cut back by 10 bases and J by 5 bases. Germline V gene sequence: CDR1 ENHRY, CDR2 SYGVKD. This CDR3 contains 17 residues. This CDR3 reads CATGWAGTGGSDNEQFF. The DNA of the CDR3 is TGTGCCACCGGATGGGCCGGGACAGGGGGTTCCGACAATGAGCAGTTCTTC.

This clonotype was observed many times. This chain joins TRBV29-1 and TRBJ2-3, with a weak D call TRBD2 (5 bases). The CDR3 covers 13 residues. V was trimmed by 5 bases and J by 0 bases, leaving 9 bases between them. From germline, CDR1 is SQVTM and CDR2 ANQGSEA. The CDR3 spells CSVSGGSTDTQYF. CDR3 DNA: TGCAGCGTTAGCGGCGGGAGCACAGATACGCAGTATTTT.

Judged by abundance, this clonotype is medium-sized (0.01 to 0.1%). The chain links TRBV7-9 to TRBJ2-5; tentative D call: TRBD1 (6 bases). Per germline, CDR1 SEHNR and CDR2 FQNEAQ (reference sequence). This CDR3 contains 13 residues. V was pared by 6 bases and J by 1 base, with 9 bases between. In nucleotides, the CDR3 is TGTGCCAGCAGAGGACAGACCCAAGAGACCCAGTACTTC. Its translation: CASRGQTQETQYF.

This clonotype was recorded a few times. The chain combines TRBV28 with TRBJ1-2; 7 bases are shared with TRBD1. The CDR3 loop spans 14 amino acids. Trimming at V came to 6 bases and at J to 3 bases, leaving 7 bases not matched to a gene. Germline CDR1 reads MDHEN; CDR2 reads SYDVKM. DNA for the CDR3: TGTGCCAGCAGACTAACAGGGGCAGACTATGGCTACACCTTC. This codes for CASRLTGADYGYTF.

V and J are TRBV7-9 and TRBJ2-3; the D gene is possibly TRBD2 (6 bases). V was clipped by 5 bases and J by 7 bases, with 10 bases between them. Germline CDR1 reads SEHNR; CDR2 reads FQNEAQ (reference sequence). The CDR3 runs to 12 residues. CDR3 sequence: CASSSRGNTQYF. CDR3 DNA: TGTGCCAGCAGCAGCCGGGGGAATACGCAGTATTTT.

This clonotype was detected many times. The chain recombines TRBV6-1 with TRBJ2-3; 13 bases match TRBD2. Germline trimming cut 4 bases from V and 4 bases from J; bases unmatched to any gene: 2. The CDR3 consists of 15 residues. Per the germline V gene, CDR1 is MNHNS and CDR2 is SASEGT. Here the CDR3 reads CASSGTSGSPDTQYF. DNA of the CDR3: TGTGCCAGCAGTGGGACTAGCGGGAGCCCAGATACGCAGTATTTT.

This clonotype appeared many times. The chain carries TRBV5-8 and TRBJ2-5; tentative D call: TRBD1 (6 bases). The CDR3 is made up of 14 amino acids. V lost 5 bases, J lost 6 bases, and 17 bases lay in between. The germline V gene has CDR1 SGHTS and CDR2 YDEGEE. DNA of the CDR3: TGTGCCAGCAGGAGTGGTGGGGGCAGTAAGACCCAGTACTTC. It encodes CASRSGGGSKTQYF.

This clonotype was counted at least ten times. This chain connects TRBV9 to TRBJ1-3; D is possibly TRBD1 (5 bases). Germline V lookup: CDR1 SGDLS, CDR2 YYNGEE. The V end was cut by 3 bases, the J end by 4 bases, with 14 bases between. This CDR3 has 15 amino acids. The CDR3 loop reads CASSAHTNRGNTIYF. The CDR3, as DNA: TGTGCCAGCAGCGCCCACACTAACAGGGGAAACACCATATATTTT.

The chain joins TRBV7-9 to TRBJ1-2, with 8 positions matching TRBD1. The V and J ends lost 4 bases and 4 bases, in that order; junction bases with no gene match: 11. The CDR3 is 16 residues long. Germline V gene data show CDR1 as SEHNR and CDR2 as FQNEAQ (reference sequence). This CDR3 is CASSSPESGTGYGYTF. CDR3 bases: TGTGCCAGCAGCTCCCCGGAGTCCGGGACAGGCTATGGCTACACCTTC.

V is TRBV15 and J is TRBJ2-7, with TRBD2 matching over 8 bases. V lost 3 bases and J lost 6; bases outside the gene matches: 13. Germline V CDR1 and CDR2: LNHNV, YYDKDF (reference sequence). The CDR3 length is 16 residues. CDR3 residues: CATSRGVGAGAGEQYF. CDR3 DNA sequence: TGTGCCACCAGCAGGGGGGTGGGAGCGGGAGCAGGCGAGCAGTACTTC.

This clonotype was detected many times. The genes are TRBV5-5 and TRBJ1-3; D is undetermined. The germline V gene encodes CDR1 SGHKS and CDR2 YYEKEE (reference sequence). Trimming stripped 6 bases from V and 0 bases from J, with 19 bases between. This CDR3 contains 17 residues. Here the CDR3 DNA reads TGTGCCAGCATTCAAGCCCTCTCTCGAGACTCTGGAAACACCATATATTTT. This codes for CASIQALSRDSGNTIYF.

V and J are TRBV19 and TRBJ2-7; D is possibly TRBD1 or TRBD2 (6 bases each). Per germline, CDR1 LNHDA and CDR2 SQIVND (reference sequence). V shed 0 bases and J shed 6 bases, with 15 bases lying between them. CDR3 length: 15 amino acids. The CDR3 protein is CASSIDSGAGGEQYF. As DNA, the CDR3 is TGTGCCAGTAGTATAGATTCGGGGGCTGGTGGCGAGCAGTACTTC.